This T cell receptor beta chain appears in the sequencing data of a study of shared clonotypes between healthy human individuals. This table comes from immunoSEQ multiplex PCR, and its TCRdb copy is limited to in-frame clones, with some not included. The table has around 990,000 clones, approximately 80% seen once. The TCR originated in a man aged 18 to 35 in good health. Some clones in this sample may be carry-over from other donors' samples. What was sequenced was memory CD4+ T cells from PBMCs. Stated subset: CD45RA-negative fraction.

The CDR3 DNA follows: TGCGCCAGCAGCCAAGGACTAGTTCGCCGGGGACATGCCGAGCAGTACTTC. As protein: CASSQGLVRRGHAEQYF. The J gene is TRBJ2-7, the V gene TRBV4-3, with D perhaps assigned TRBD1 or TRBD2 (6 bases each). The CDR3 sequence is 17 residues long. Trimming stripped 1 base from V and 6 bases from J, with 22 bases between. Germline V lookup: CDR1 LGHNA, CDR2 YSLEER.